This T cell receptor beta chain was profiled in a study of response to subunit inactivated influenza vaccine (dated by TCRdb to 2016 to 2019). In terms of the full investigation: Deep quantitative profiling of the T cell receptor repertoire was used in the study to follow responses to a trivalent subunit inactivated influenza vaccine.

The research as a whole found: It was suggested by the authors that each seasonal influenza vaccination may recruit only a limited number of new T cells.

Library generation was performed with RT-PCR. TCRdb names Illumina HiSeq 2500 as the instrument used. The public reads were run again by TCRdb, first through fastp at Q25 and then through MiXCR, and only productive beta chains were kept. When rows share a CDR3 protein, they turn into one entry using the most common DNA and genes. The sample records about 530,000 distinct CDR3 sequences, 10% to 15% of which are singletons. Clones ranked in the top ten supply roughly 14% of the sample. The V end loses 2 bases and the J end loses 4 bases, and a stretch of 8 bases separates them. The CDR3 holds 12 amino acids from the cysteine to the phenylalanine. The DNA shown is the 36-base CDR3, in frame from base 1. CDR1 DFQATT and CDR2 SNEGSKA are derived from the germline V gene (reference sequence). The table lists this clonotype with a few counts. No cognate antigen has been identified for it. No much larger clonotype is one base removed from it; base qualities were not supplied.

Interpreted using the paper, the time point label stands for: 45 to 50 days after influenza vaccine administration. The receptor chain draws on TRBV20-1 and TRBJ1-2; no confident D gene assignment can be made. The receptor was derived from a man aged 45-65 years who received an inactivated influenza vaccine. Donor details come from another sample of the same person, matched by shared clones. Sequencing was performed on PBMCs from blood, taken 45 days after vaccination. This receptor carries the CDR3 CSARFAGYGYTF. DNA sequence: TGCAGTGCTAGATTCGCAGGCTATGGCTACACCTTC.